This T cell receptor (beta chain) originates from a study of cytomegalovirus exposure and HLA in healthy donors (TCRdb year 2017). About the investigation overall: An earlier analysis of 587 of the donors reported approximately 260 Gb of sequence data and roughly 120 million unique TCR beta sequences obtained from roughly 170 million T cells. An early release covering roughly 600 HLA-typed donors comprised about 300 gigabases of sequencing data and roughly 85 million unique TCR sequences. Of the 300 to 450 genotyped donors, about 84% fell in the genetic ancestry cluster associated with self-reported Caucasian donors. The study aimed to test whether cataloging public T cell receptors could reveal signatures of past pathogen exposure. The study profiled the T cell repertoires of more than 500 subjects by immunosequencing and related them to cytomegalovirus serostatus. Along with the roughly 670-subject first cohort, a separate validation cohort of over 90 different subjects was used. To predict cytomegalovirus infection status, the study combined high-throughput TCR immunosequencing, statistical association of individual TCRs with disease status, and machine learning. To study patterns of TCR occurrence, a later analysis re-analyzed previously published TCR beta repertoires from 666 donors and added high-resolution HLA genotyping. The later analysis used no new phenotypic data to find candidate immune exposures, relying instead on TCR beta sequences and their occurrence across donors. An earlier analysis of fewer than 700 of the donors applied high-throughput TCR beta sequencing to assess whether each TCR beta V gene segment acted as functional or pseudogenic. Donor age, sex, ethnicity and CMV serostatus were compiled alongside the repertoire data. Genome-wide SNP genotypes for about three fifths of the roughly 670 donors were used in a later genetic analysis, which treated that subset as a discovery cohort. Every repertoire in the discovery cohort had been generated on one and the same sequencing platform. HLA typing covered class I and class II loci at four-digit resolution. The number of typed donors differed by locus: about 620-640 for A, B, C, DRB1 and DQB1; roughly 510 for DQA1; 606 for DPA1; and roughly 470 for DPB1. Roughly five DR-DQ haplotypes were treated as single units for association and clustering because of strong linkage in the cohort. On average, 235,054 unique TCR beta nucleotide sequences were sequenced per donor among 398 genotyped donors of the cohort, with roughly 19% of those sequences being non-productive. Findings and caveats that apply to the study as a whole: At a false discovery rate of 0.05, a later analysis linked around 17,000 TCR beta sequences to specific HLA alleles. Some IMGT-functional V segments, including TRBV6-2 and TRBV6-3, could not be distinguished by the 87-base-pair reads and were therefore excluded. Several of the top co-occurrence clusters appeared to be linked to parvovirus B19, influenza, CMV and Epstein-Barr virus, according to a later analysis. A total of around 150 TCR beta chains were listed by the study as associated with cytomegalovirus. Compared with equally common non-associated chains, HLA-associated TCR beta chains in a later analysis were more clonally expanded and had lower generation probabilities. In a later analysis, most CMV-associated TCR beta chains were found to appear HLA-restricted, with HLA associations seemingly driven largely by CMV exposure. When HLA alleles, especially DR and DQ, strongly co-occurred, TCR associations were difficult to assign to individual alleles. Linkage disequilibrium might explain the correlated functional status among segregating V segments, but an unknown experimental factor could not be ruled out. A further reported finding was that TCR beta sequences accurately predicted the HLA-A and HLA-B alleles for most subjects in the first cohort. Broadly in line with IMGT annotations, most TCR beta V segments showed up in productive rearrangements about 87% or about 30% of the time in an earlier analysis of 587 of the donors. The only immune exposure information available for the cohort was CMV serostatus. The authors suggested that the approach could potentially be generalized to other disease states and immunological phenotypes. Cytomegalovirus status was reported to be diagnosed by the classifier with high specificity and sensitivity in both the original and validation cohorts. A cluster of highly shared sequence variants was judged likely to be a technical artifact of the sequencing pipeline. While some public TCRs were present in many individuals, most TCR sequences turned up only very rarely across donors. In vitro tests confirmed that a few of the cytomegalovirus-associated TCR beta chains recognize cytomegalovirus antigens. The cohort was sequenced for TCR beta chains only, and without alpha or paired-chain data the features that could be detected were limited. Because HLA typing was missing for some donors at each locus, association tests included only the typed subset. Roughly uniform sequencing depth across donors was assumed in presence/absence analyses, although this assumption may not hold. An association between a missense DCLRE1C variant and V-gene and J-gene trimming of TCR beta chains was found in a later genetic analysis and replicated in an independent cohort. Compared with the approximately 670-donor mean, donors in an Asian-associated ancestry cluster had fewer N-insertions in productive TCRs, according to a later genetic analysis. The earlier analysis of 587 of the donors excluded fewer than 20 rarely observed V segments, including chromosome 9 orphons, because counts were too low. A later analysis found that TCR association rates varied across HLA loci, with DRB1 alleles showing the most associated TCRs and HLA-C alleles the fewest.

The junction carries 8 bases between V and J, which are trimmed by 4 bases and 0 bases respectively. CDR1 is given as SGDLS and CDR2 as YYNGEE, both from the germline V gene. There are 15 amino acids in the CDR3, from cysteine to phenylalanine inclusive. Here the CDR3 DNA is all that survives: 45 bases in frame from base 1. The protocol used for the library was the immunoSEQ multiplex PCR assay. For the multiplex PCR, a mixture combining 60 forward primers for TCR Vbeta segments and 13 reverse primers for TCR Jbeta segments was used. The CDR3 region of rearranged TCR beta genes was amplified from genomic DNA with a multiplex PCR assay. On the Illumina HiSeq System, the amplified TCR beta libraries were sequenced as 87-base-pair reads. The original pipeline was this. A later analysis counted 65 million to 90 million unique TCR beta chains across the roughly 700 repertoires, and some 11 million of these chains were shared by at least two donors. Raw reads were error-corrected and collapsed into unique sequences with a nearest-neighbor algorithm that merged closely related sequences to remove PCR and sequencing errors. V, D and J gene segments were assigned by aligning CDR3 sequences to IMGT reference sequences. Each retained sequence needed at least a six-nucleotide match to both a V gene segment and a J gene segment. A rearrangement counted as productive if the CDR3 had no stop codons and remained in frame with V and J, and every other rearrangement counted as non-productive. Following IMGT convention, CDR3 was defined as the stretch from the second conserved V-encoded cysteine up to the conserved J-encoded phenylalanine. Sequences without an unambiguous match to a single V gene segment were excluded from the earlier analysis of 500 to 700 of the donors. An earlier analysis of 587 of the donors called V segments functional above 56.7% productive rearrangements and segregating when the between-donor standard deviation exceeded 5%. A statistical classification framework was built for diagnosing cytomegalovirus status from the catalog of TCR beta chain sequences. In a later analysis, V and J genes were assigned by comparing TCR nucleotide sequences against IMGT/GENE-DB human TR gene sequences. Using the TCRdist pipeline, a later analysis assigned CDR3 sequences along with most-parsimonious VDJ recombination scenarios. In a later analysis, each TCR beta chain was defined by its CDR3 amino acid sequence together with its V-gene family, and reads without a unique V-gene family were excluded. A later analysis removed 450 to 600 highly shared, low-generation-probability nucleotide sequences to deal with suspected cross-contamination and a sequencing artifact. In a later analysis, a clonal expansion index for each public chain was calculated from normalized within-repertoire ranks of inferred template counts. In a later analysis, generation probabilities were computed with a VDJ recombination model fitted to out-of-frame rearrangements, and the resulting probabilities were checked against IGoR. In a later analysis, hypergeometric tests were used to score TCR-TCR, TCR-HLA and TCR-CMV co-occurrence, with a repertoire-size bias correction applied to TCR pairs. To estimate false discovery rates, a later analysis permuted the HLA or CMV assignments 20 times. In a later analysis, co-occurring TCRs were grouped with DBSCAN, and TCRdist sequence similarity was added when clustering was performed within HLA-allele-positive subsets. For co-occurrence clustering, repertoires with fewer than 30,000 or more than 120,000 public chains were excluded, along with five repertoires with anomalous nucleotide sharing. TCRdb limited this immuneACCESS table to in-frame rearrangements with V and J called. A share of clones is missing; checked studies link under half to unresolved V genes, and the rest is unexplained. V and J calls and clone size are those listed in that table; D and trimming were worked out from the DNA. This sample holds under 200,000 clones; around 80% were observed only once. The ten largest clones take up 1% of the sample.

Concerning this clone itself: Its antigen remains unidentified. Per-base quality was not reported, and no clone a single base away is much larger than it.

The cohort was made up of under 800 healthy bone marrow donors. Cohort members were all nominally healthy when sampled, although unrecorded immune exposures were likely present. The donor was CMV seropositive and was included in the group of 250 to 300 seropositive cohort members. A peripheral blood sample was collected from each donor, and TCR beta sequencing was performed on peripheral blood mononuclear cells. The Qiagen DNeasy Blood Extraction Kit was used to extract genomic DNA from the blood cell samples. This clonotype was obtained from a woman aged 45-59 years in good health and CMV-seropositive. The rearrangement combines TRBV9 with TRBJ2-6, with TRBD1 as a weak D call on 6 bases. The sequencing sample was made of PBMCs. The CDR3 reads CASSTGNSGANVLTF. The DNA sequence is TGTGCCAGCAGCACAGGGAACTCTGGGGCCAACGTCCTGACTTTC. The reference TRBV9 and TRBJ2-6 proteins fill in what lies around the CDR3, so the full variable domain reads DSGVTQTPKHLITATGQRVTLRCSPRSGDLSVYWYQQSLDQGLQFLIQYYNGEERAKGNILERFSAQQFPDLHSELNLSSLELGDSALYFCASSTGNSGANVLTFGAGSRLTVL.